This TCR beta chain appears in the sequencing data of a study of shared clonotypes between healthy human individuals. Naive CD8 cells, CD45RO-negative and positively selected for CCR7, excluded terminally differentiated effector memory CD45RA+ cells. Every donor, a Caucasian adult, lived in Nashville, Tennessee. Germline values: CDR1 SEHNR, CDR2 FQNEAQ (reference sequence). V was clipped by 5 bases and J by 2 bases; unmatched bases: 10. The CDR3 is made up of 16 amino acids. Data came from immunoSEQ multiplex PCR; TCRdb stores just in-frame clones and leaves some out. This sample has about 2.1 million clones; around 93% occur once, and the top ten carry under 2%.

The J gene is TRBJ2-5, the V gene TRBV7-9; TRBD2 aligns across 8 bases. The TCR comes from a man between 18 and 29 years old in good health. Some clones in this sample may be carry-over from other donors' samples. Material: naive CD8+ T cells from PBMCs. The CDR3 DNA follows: TGTGCCAGCAGCAAACGGCCGGGACTAGAGCAAGAGACCCAGTACTTC. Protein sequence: CASSKRPGLEQETQYF. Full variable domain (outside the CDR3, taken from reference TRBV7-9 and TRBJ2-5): DTGVSQNPRHKITKRGQNVTFRCDPISEHNRLYWYRQTLGQGPEFLTYFQNEAQLEKSRLLSDRFSAERPKGSFSTLEIQRTEQGDSAMYLCASSKRPGLEQETQYFGPGTRLLVL.